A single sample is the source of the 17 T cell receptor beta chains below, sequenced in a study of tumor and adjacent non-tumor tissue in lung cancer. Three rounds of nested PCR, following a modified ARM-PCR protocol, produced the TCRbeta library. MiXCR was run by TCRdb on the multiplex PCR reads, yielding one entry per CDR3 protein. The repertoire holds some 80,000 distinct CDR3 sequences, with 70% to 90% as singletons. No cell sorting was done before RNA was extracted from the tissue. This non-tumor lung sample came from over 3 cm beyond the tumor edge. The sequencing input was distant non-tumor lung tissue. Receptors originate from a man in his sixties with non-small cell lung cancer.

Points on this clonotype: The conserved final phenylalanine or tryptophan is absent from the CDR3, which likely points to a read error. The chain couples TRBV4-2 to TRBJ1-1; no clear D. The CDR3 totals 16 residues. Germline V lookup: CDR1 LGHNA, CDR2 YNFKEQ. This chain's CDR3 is CARSQVVQLENTEAFL. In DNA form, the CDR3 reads TGTGCCAGGAGCCAAGTCGTACAGCTTGAGAACACTGAAGCTTTCTTA.

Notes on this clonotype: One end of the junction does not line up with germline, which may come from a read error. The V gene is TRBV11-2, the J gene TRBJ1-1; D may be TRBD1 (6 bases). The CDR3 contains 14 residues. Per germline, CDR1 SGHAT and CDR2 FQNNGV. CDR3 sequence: CASSLVGGDTEVYF. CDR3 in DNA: TGTGCCAGCAGCTTAGTCGGGGGGGACACTGAAGTTTACTTT.

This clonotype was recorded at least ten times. The CDR3 sequence is CSARDRETSGGALPQYF. In DNA form, the CDR3 reads TGCAGTGCTAGAGATCGGGAGACTAGCGGGGGGGCGCTTCCCCAGTACTTC. This chain uses TRBV20-1 with TRBJ2-5; 14 bases are shared with TRBD2. Germline assignment: CDR1 DFQATT and CDR2 SNEGSKA (reference sequence). The ends lost 0 bases at V and 9 bases at J; junction bases unmatched: 12. The CDR3 consists of 17 residues.

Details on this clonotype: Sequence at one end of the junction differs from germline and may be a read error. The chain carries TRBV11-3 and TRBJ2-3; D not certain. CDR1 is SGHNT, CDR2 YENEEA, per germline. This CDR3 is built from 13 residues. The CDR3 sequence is CASSFHWADAQYF. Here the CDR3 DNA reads TGTGCCAGCAGCTTTCATTGGGCAGATGCGCAGTATTTT.

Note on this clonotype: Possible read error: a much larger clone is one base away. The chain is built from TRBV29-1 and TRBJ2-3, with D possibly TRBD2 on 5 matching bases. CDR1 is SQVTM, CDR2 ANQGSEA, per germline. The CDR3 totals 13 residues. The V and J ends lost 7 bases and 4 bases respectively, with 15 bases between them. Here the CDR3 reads CSGAGPHADTQYF. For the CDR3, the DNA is TGCAGCGGCGCGGGCCCCCACGCAGATACGCAGTATTTT.

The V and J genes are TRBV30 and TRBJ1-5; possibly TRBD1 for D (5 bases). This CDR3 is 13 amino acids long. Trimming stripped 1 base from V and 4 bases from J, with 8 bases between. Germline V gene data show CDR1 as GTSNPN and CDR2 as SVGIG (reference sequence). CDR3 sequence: CAWSGQGNQPQHF. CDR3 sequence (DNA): TGTGCCTGGAGTGGGCAGGGAAATCAGCCCCAGCATTTT. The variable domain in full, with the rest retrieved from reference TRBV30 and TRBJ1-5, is SQTIHQWPATLVQPVGSPLSLECTVEGTSNPNLYWYRQAAGRGLQLLFYSVGIGQISSEVPQNLSASRPQDRQFILSSKKLLLSDSGFYLCAWSGQGNQPQHFGDGTRLSIL.

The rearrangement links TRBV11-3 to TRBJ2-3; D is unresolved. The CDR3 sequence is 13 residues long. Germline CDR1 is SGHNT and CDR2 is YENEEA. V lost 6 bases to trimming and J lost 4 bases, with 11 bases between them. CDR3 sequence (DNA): TGTGCCAGCAGTTTTCATGCGGCAGATACGCAGTATTTT. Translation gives CASSFHAADTQYF.

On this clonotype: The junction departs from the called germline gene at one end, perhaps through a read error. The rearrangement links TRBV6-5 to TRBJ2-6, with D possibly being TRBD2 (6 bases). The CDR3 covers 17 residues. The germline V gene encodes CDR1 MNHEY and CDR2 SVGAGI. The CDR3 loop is CASSLAGTSSWANVLTF. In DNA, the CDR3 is TGTGCCAGCAGCCTGGCGGGGACCAGCTCTTGGGCCAACGTCCTGACTTTC.

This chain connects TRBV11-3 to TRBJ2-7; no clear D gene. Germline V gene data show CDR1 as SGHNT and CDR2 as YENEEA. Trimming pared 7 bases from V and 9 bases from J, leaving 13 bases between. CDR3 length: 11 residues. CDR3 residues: CASTHSILQYF. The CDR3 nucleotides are TGTGCCAGCACCCATTCGATCCTGCAGTACTTC.

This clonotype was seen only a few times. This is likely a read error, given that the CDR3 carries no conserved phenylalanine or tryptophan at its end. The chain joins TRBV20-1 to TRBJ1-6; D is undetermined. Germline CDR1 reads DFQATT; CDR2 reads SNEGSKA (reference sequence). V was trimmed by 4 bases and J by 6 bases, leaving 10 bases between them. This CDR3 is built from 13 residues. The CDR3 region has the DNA TGCAGTGCTACGCGGGGTGTTAATTCACCCCTCCACTCT. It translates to CSATRGVNSPLHS.

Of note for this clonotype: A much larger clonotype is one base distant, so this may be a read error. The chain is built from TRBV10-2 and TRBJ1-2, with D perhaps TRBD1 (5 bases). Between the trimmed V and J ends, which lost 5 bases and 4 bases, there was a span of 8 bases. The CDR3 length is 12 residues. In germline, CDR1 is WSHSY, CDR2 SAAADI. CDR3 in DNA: TGCGCCAGCAGTCAAGGGGTCTATGGCTACACCTTC. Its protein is CASSQGVYGYTF.

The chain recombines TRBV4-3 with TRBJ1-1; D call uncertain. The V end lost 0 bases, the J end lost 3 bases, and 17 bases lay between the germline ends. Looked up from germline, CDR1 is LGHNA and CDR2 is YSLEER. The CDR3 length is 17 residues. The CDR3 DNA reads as TGCGCCAGCAGCCAAGACGTTCCGCGTAGTTCGGACACTGAAGCTTTCTTT. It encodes CASSQDVPRSSDTEAFF.

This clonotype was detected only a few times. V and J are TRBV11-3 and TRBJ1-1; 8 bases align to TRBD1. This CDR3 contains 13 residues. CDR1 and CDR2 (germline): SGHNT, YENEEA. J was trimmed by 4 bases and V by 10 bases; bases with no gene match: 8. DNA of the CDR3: TGTGCCAACACCGGACAGGGAGGCACTGAAGCTTTCTTT. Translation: CANTGQGGTEAFF.

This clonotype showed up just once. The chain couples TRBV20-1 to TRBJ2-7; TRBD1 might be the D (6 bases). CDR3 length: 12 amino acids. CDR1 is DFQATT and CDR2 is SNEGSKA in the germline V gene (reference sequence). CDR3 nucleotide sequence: TGCAGGGCTTGGGGGCCTGGGGTCGAGCAGTACTTC. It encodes CRAWGPGVEQYF.

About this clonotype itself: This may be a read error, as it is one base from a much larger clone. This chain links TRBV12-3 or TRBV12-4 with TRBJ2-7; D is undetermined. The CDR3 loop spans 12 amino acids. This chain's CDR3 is CASTADWLEHYF. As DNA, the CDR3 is TGTGCCAGCACCGCCGACTGGCTGGAGCACTACTTC.

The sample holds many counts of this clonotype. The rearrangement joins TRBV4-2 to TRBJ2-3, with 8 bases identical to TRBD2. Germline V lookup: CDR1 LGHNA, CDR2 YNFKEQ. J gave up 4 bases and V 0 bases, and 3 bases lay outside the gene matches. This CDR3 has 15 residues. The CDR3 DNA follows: TGTGCCAGCAGCCAAGATCGGGGGGGCTCAGATACGCAGTATTTT. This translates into CASSQDRGGSDTQYF.

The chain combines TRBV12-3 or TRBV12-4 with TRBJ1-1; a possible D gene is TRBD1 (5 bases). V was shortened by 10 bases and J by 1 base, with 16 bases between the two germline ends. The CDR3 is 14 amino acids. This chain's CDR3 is CANSQGRRNTEAFF. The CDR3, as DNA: TGTGCCAACAGCCAGGGACGGAGGAACACTGAAGCTTTCTTT.